This record looks at one TCR beta chain sequence and its context. The antigen remains unidentified. The CDR3 spans 15 residues. Germline lookup yields CDR1 SGHNT and CDR2 YENEEA. With V trimmed by 4 bases and J by 8 bases, 4 bases remained unmatched. The sample belongs to a study of blood T cells in healthy people across ages. Points from the study as a whole: Shifts in expanded clonotypes may have been confounded by donor CMV status, which was unknown.

A second PCR of 7 to 11 cycles used a sample-barcoded 5' primer and a J-beta primer mix. TCRdb recomputed calls from the 5' RACE reads with MiXCR, one row per CDR3 protein. The repertoire holds about 670,000 distinct CDR3 sequences, with around two fifths as singletons. The J gene is TRBJ2-1, the V gene TRBV11-3, with TRBD2 identical over 14 bases. The TCR originated in an elderly man in good health. The sample consisted of blood. The CDR3, as DNA: TGTGCCAGCAGCTGGGGGACTAGCGGGAGTTATGAGCAGTTCTTC. Amino acids: CASSWGTSGSYEQFF.